The clone carrying this T cell receptor beta chain has ten or more counts. The antigen remains undetermined. The sample originates from a study of T cell repertoires in cytomegalovirus infection. Overall study results and limits: Cumulative public TCR beta family frequency identified CMV carriers with the relevant HLA.

MiXCR was run by TCRdb on the reads, yielding one entry per CDR3 protein. The repertoire holds 150,000 to 200,000 distinct CDR3 sequences, with about 15% as singletons. The CDR3 is 14 residues long. Germline V gene data show CDR1 as MGHRA and CDR2 as YSYEKL. With 3 bases removed from V and 7 bases from J, the gap between germline ends came to 15 bases. The material sequenced was PBMCs. The source is a human donor in good health (CMV status not recorded). Some clones in this sample may be carry-over from other donors' samples. The J gene is TRBJ1-1, the V gene TRBV4-1; maybe TRBD1 (5 bases). The CDR3 nucleotides read TGCGCCAGCAGCCACCCTCGTAGGGGAGTTGAAGCTTTCTTT. It translates to CASSHPRRGVEAFF.